This TCR beta chain originates from a study of human T cells and chemical hapten exposure (TCRdb year 2021). Regarding the complete study: For sensitization, 2% DPC in acetone was applied to a 2 cm by 2 cm area of upper inner arm skin. Patients additionally received weekly therapeutic DPC doses to the scalp throughout the approximately 22-week study period. Patch testing on the upper back used Finn chambers containing 0.01% DPC, with scoring done after 6 days according to International Contact Dermatitis Research Group standards. The mostly female patient cohort included alopecia areata with under or over 50% scalp involvement, alopecia totalis and alopecia universalis. The libraries were sequenced as a pool, and the TCR yield per sample differed mostly because of small variations in library volumes within the pool. Peripheral blood TCR repertoire changes were tracked in vivo in alopecia patients during primary and secondary sensitization to the hapten diphenylcyclopropenone (DPC). Patient blood was sampled pre-sensitization (week 0) and at 2, 6 and about 24 weeks after DPC sensitization. Blood for TCR sequencing was provided by twenty-nine alopecia patients at one to four time points (pre-sensitization, 2, 6 and 24 weeks). General findings and caveats noted by the study authors: Alopecia, a presumed autoimmune disease, was present in all patients, so the immune response of the patients might differ from that of healthy individuals. The number of PT1 expanded TCRs positively correlated with patch test score, significant at thresholds 8, 16 and 32 but not 4. No change with DPC sensitization was found in the number of TCRs above 1 in 1000 frequency, and no evidence of global repertoire structure alterations was found. Expanded TCRs formed significantly more large CDR3 similarity clusters than pre-sensitization or healthy control sets, consistent with antigen-driven responses. Repeated subsampling changed both the strength of the expansion versus patch-test correlation and the threshold at which the correlation became significant.

Libraries came from RACE. Sequencer: NextSeq 500. Library preparation attached unique molecular identifiers to individual cDNA molecules for quantitative, reproducible TCR counting. From each blood RNA sample, both TCR alpha and TCR beta chains were sequenced. The authors processed their data as follows. Samples had a median of 95,638 TCRs, with a range from roughly 23,224 to 700,000. The Decombinator software suite was used to annotate V, J and CDR3 in the TCR reads. For the PS versus PT1 abundance plots, all samples were subsampled to the same number of TCRs (28,000). Expanded TCRs were defined as absent before sensitization and observed at least eight times at the 2-week time point. TCRdb applied fastp at Q25 and MiXCR to the public reads, then kept only in-frame beta chains. Rows are unified per CDR3 protein, each entry keeping the most common DNA and genes. TCRdb's processing, not the authors' own work, is the source of the V and J calls. The sample contains more than 100,000 distinct CDR3 sequences, approximately 13% of them found a single time. The ten largest clones represent around 2.7% of the sample.

The time point label, as the study defines it: pre-sensitization, week 0. The sample's treatment or condition label is to be understood as: therapeutic diphenylcyclopropenone sensitization with weekly scalp DPC. At every patch-test visit, the blood draw took place before the patch test was put on. Patients were eligible if aged 18 to 70, diagnosed with alopecia and judged suitable for DPC therapy, and pregnant patients were excluded. Unfractionated whole blood was collected in Tempus Blood RNA tubes, and total RNA was extracted from that blood. This clonotype occurred a few times. Its binding antigen is unknown. No quality values exist for individual bases; no much larger clone is one base distant. The CDR3 numbers 15 residues from cysteine through phenylalanine. This entry keeps only the CDR3 DNA: 45 bases, framed from base 1. Taken from the germline V gene, the CDR1 and CDR2 loops are MDHEN and SYDVKM. V lost 7 bases and J lost 5 bases, and the count of bases not matched to a germline gene is 10.

The sample in question was whole blood, obtained in connection with sensitization to the hapten diphenylcyclopropenone (DPC). The sequence joins TRBV28 to TRBJ2-2; 7 of the junction bases match TRBD1. This clonotype was obtained from a woman aged 18-30 years with alopecia areata. Some clones in this sample may be carry-over from other donors' samples. The CDR3 reads as follows: CASNLGTAGTGELFF. Here is the DNA: TGTGCCAGCAATCTGGGGACAGCTGGAACCGGGGAGCTGTTTTTT.